What follows are 19 T cell receptor beta chains derived from one specimen sequenced in a study of graft-versus-host responses after intestinal transplantation. Clones were read by immunoSEQ multiplex PCR, and TCRdb kept only the in-frame ones, dropping some. This sample yields approximately 70,000 clones, of which around 90% are seen a single time; 6.5% to 8% belongs to the top ten. Sequencing was performed on bone marrow, taken nearly 750 days after intestinal transplantation. These receptors all stem from a human patient who received an intestinal transplant, so some T cells may come from the graft donor.

This chain joins TRBV25-1 and TRBJ2-5, with D possibly being TRBD2 (6 bases). Trimming stripped 6 bases from V and 9 bases from J, with 14 bases between. Germline-derived CDR1 and CDR2 are MGHDK and SYGVNS. CDR3 length: 12 residues. CDR3: CASSHRGGAQYF. CDR3 nucleotides: TGTGCCAGCAGCCACCGCGGCGGGGCCCAGTACTTC.

V gene TRBV19 combines with J gene TRBJ2-7; no clear D. The CDR3 has 13 residues. Germline values: CDR1 LNHDA, CDR2 SQIVND (reference sequence). Trimming took 7 bases from V and 0 from J, leaving 10 bases between them. CDR3 DNA sequence: TGTGCCAGTAATCCGGGCAGCTCCTACGAGCAGTACTTC. Its protein product is CASNPGSSYEQYF.

The chain has TRBV7-6 and TRBJ2-5; 14 bases line up with TRBD2. The V segment lost 3 bases and the J segment 3 bases; nucleotides outside the gene matches: 3. CDR3 length equals 16 residues. From germline, CDR1 is SGHVS and CDR2 FNYEAQ. The CDR3 loop reads CASSLTSGRAEETQYF. CDR3 nucleotides: TGTGCCAGCAGCTTGACTAGCGGGAGGGCAGAAGAGACCCAGTACTTC.

This clone has only one observation. The chain is built from TRBV2 and TRBJ2-3; D is ambiguous. From germline, CDR1 is SNHLY and CDR2 FYNNEI. The CDR3 is 12 amino acids. With 9 bases removed from V and 8 bases from J, the gap between germline ends came to 15 bases. The CDR3 nucleotides read TGTGCCAGACATAATAGGATGGGTACGCAGTATTTT. Translating gives CARHNRMGTQYF.

The rearrangement uses TRBV28 and TRBJ1-4, with 9 bases that match TRBD1. The CDR3 covers 16 residues. The V gene's germline CDR1 is MDHEN and CDR2 SYDVKM. Trimming cost V 10 bases and J 8 bases; bases outside gene matches: 17. DNA of the CDR3: TGTGCCACCAGGACGGGACAGGGAAGGCTGCTAGAAAAACTGTTTTTT. Its protein is CATRTGQGRLLEKLFF.

The chain employs TRBV27 and TRBJ2-5; the D call may be TRBD1 or TRBD2 (5 bases each). V lost 4 bases and J 9 bases, leaving 24 bases between the germline ends. The CDR3 consists of 16 residues. Germline CDR1 is MNHEY and CDR2 is SMNVEV (reference sequence). The CDR3 DNA reads TGTGCCAGCAGTTCCAGAGGCCGGGACGGAAGACCGGCCCAGTACTTC. This codes for CASSSRGRDGRPAQYF.

The chain links TRBV15 to TRBJ2-2; 7 nucleotides align to TRBD1. V was pared by 0 bases and J by 2 bases, with 9 bases of the junction left unmatched. This CDR3 spans 18 amino acids. From germline, CDR1 is LNHNV and CDR2 YYDKDF (reference sequence). The CDR3 loop is CATSRDLLGQSNTGELFF. The CDR3, as DNA: TGTGCCACCAGCAGAGATTTGTTGGGACAGTCAAACACCGGGGAGCTGTTTTTT.

The chain couples TRBV6-6 to TRBJ2-3; D unclear. CDR3 length: 14 amino acids. Looked up from germline, CDR1 is MNHNY and CDR2 is SVGAGI (reference sequence). V dropped 0 bases and J dropped 2 bases, with 6 bases sitting between them. The CDR3, as DNA: TGTGCCAGCAGTTACTCAAGACCCACAGATACGCAGTATTTT. Its protein product is CASSYSRPTDTQYF.

To note about this clone: At one boundary the junction diverges from the germline segment, which might be a read error. The chain employs TRBV19 and TRBJ1-3; a weak D match, TRBD1 (6 bases). The germline V gene has CDR1 LNHDA and CDR2 SQIVND (reference sequence). The CDR3 is 14 residues long. CDR3: CASSMGTSGNTIYF. CDR3 sequence (DNA): TGTGCCAGCAGTATGGGGACATCTGGAAACACCATATATTTT.

This chain joins TRBV6-4 and TRBJ1-4, with a possible D match to TRBD1 (5 bases). The germline CDR1 and CDR2 sequences are MRHNA and SNTAGT. The CDR3 has 19 amino acids. The V and J ends lost 4 bases and 6 bases respectively, with 27 bases between them. The CDR3 here is CASSGILRDRVRGDEKLFF. The CDR3 DNA reads TGTGCCAGCAGTGGCATATTAAGGGATCGGGTCCGAGGGGATGAAAAACTGTTTTTT.

V and J are TRBV19 and TRBJ2-7; D ambiguous. With 0 bases removed from V and 7 bases from J, the gap between germline ends came to 22 bases. The CDR3 spans 17 residues. Germline CDR1 reads LNHDA; CDR2 reads SQIVND (reference sequence). The CDR3 sequence is CASSIDLGGQVPREQYF. Written as DNA, the CDR3 is TGTGCCAGTAGTATAGACCTCGGTGGTCAGGTACCAAGGGAGCAGTACTTC.

The J gene is TRBJ2-1, the V gene TRBV28; no reliable D call. Germline V CDR1 and CDR2: MDHEN, SYDVKM. V lost 3 bases, J lost 2 bases, and 11 bases lay in between. The CDR3 sequence is 15 residues long. The CDR3 DNA follows: TGTGCCAGCAGTTTTGACGGCCGTCCCTACAATGAGCAGTTCTTC. It is translated as CASSFDGRPYNEQFF.

This chain connects TRBV21-1 to TRBJ2-7; the table's D call, TRBD2, was not checked against the DNA. TRBV21-1 is assigned pseudogene status. The CDR3 covers 11 residues. The CDR3 loop reads CAAGGYNEQYF. For the CDR3, the DNA is TGTGCCGCGGGGGGGTACAACGAGCAGTACTTC.

This chain links TRBV27 with TRBJ2-3, with D possibly called TRBD1 or TRBD2 (5 bases each). V lost 5 bases to trimming and J lost 4 bases, with 19 bases between them. CDR3 length: 16 amino acids. The germline V gene encodes CDR1 MNHEY and CDR2 SMNVEV (reference sequence). The CDR3 DNA reads as TGTGCCAGCAGTCTCGACGAGGGGAACCTTGCAGATACGCAGTATTTT. This gives the protein CASSLDEGNLADTQYF.

V and J are TRBV4-1 and TRBJ2-5; TRBD1 aligns across 7 bases. CDR1 MGHRA and CDR2 YSYEKL come from the germline V gene. V was pared by 1 base and J by 5 bases, with 7 bases of the junction left unmatched. This CDR3 has 15 residues. The CDR3 sequence is CASSQVRGPVETQYF. The CDR3 region has the DNA TGCGCCAGCAGCCAAGTGAGGGGGCCGGTCGAGACCCAGTACTTC.

A few counts support this clone. CDR3 nucleotides: TGTGCCAGCAGCCCCCTGCAGGGGGCGCTTTACGAGCAGTACTTC. It codes for CASSPLQGALYEQYF. This rearrangement joins TRBV6-6 to TRBJ2-7; 8 bases map to TRBD1. CDR1 and CDR2 from the germline V gene are MNHNY and SVGAGI (reference sequence). This CDR3 has 15 amino acids. The ends lost 6 bases at V and 4 bases at J; junction bases unmatched: 11.

The count of this clone is one. The rearrangement joins TRBV5-1 to TRBJ2-1, with TRBD1 matching over 7 bases. V trimming: 0 bases; J trimming: 2 bases; junction bases outside the gene matches: 8. This CDR3 comprises 17 residues. The germline V gene has CDR1 SGHRS and CDR2 YFSETQ. CDR3 sequence reads: CASSLGYSGQTYNEQFF. The CDR3 region has the DNA TGCGCCAGCAGCTTGGGTTATTCGGGACAGACCTACAATGAGCAGTTCTTC. Together with reference TRBV5-1 and TRBJ2-1, the CDR3 gives the full variable domain: KAGVTQTPRYLIKTRGQQVTLSCSPISGHRSVSWYQQTPGQGLQFLFEYFSETQRNKGNFPGRFSGRQFSNSRSEMNVSTLELGDSALYLCASSLGYSGQTYNEQFFGPGTRLTVL.

This chain connects TRBV6-6 to TRBJ1-3; a weak D match, TRBD1 (6 bases). The CDR3 is made up of 16 amino acids. Trimming left V 0 bases short and J 2 bases short, with 11 bases between. Germline CDR1 and CDR2: MNHNY and SVGAGI (reference sequence). The CDR3 nucleotides are TGTGCCAGCAGTTACTCGATTCGGGGGCCTGGAAACACCATATATTTT. Translating gives CASSYSIRGPGNTIYF.

The chain has TRBV6-6 and TRBJ2-7; tentatively, D is TRBD1 or TRBD2 (5 bases each). CDR1 and CDR2 (germline): MNHNY, SVGAGI (reference sequence). The V gene lost 6 bases and the J gene lost 3 bases, with 15 bases spanning the gap. The CDR3 is 14 residues long. The CDR3 here is CASSTLRGVYEQYF. The CDR3 coding sequence is TGTGCCAGCAGCACCCTGAGGGGCGTCTACGAGCAGTACTTC.